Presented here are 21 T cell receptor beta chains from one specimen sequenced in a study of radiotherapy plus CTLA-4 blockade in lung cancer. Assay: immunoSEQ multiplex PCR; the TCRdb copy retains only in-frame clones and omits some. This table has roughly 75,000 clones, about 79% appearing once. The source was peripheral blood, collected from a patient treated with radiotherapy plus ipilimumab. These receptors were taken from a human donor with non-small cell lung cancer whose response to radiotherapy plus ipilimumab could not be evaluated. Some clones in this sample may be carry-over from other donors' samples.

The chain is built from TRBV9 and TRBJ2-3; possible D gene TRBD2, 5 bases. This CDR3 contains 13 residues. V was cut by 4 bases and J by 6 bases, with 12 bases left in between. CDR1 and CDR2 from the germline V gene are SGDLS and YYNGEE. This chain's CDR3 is CASSLGEADTQYF. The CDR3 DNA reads TGTGCCAGCAGCTTGGGAGAAGCCGATACGCAGTATTTT.

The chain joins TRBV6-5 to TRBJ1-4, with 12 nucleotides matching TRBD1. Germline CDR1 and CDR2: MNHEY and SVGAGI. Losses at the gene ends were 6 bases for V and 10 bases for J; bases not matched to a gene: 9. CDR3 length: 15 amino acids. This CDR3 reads CASSLHRDRGLKLFF. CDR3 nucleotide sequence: TGTGCCAGCAGCCTCCACCGGGACAGGGGGCTAAAACTGTTTTTT.

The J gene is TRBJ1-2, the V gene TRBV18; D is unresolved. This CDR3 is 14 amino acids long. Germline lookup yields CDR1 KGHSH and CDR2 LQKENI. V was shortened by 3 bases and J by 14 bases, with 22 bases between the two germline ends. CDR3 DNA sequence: TGTGCCAGCTCACCCCCGCTGCAGTTCCTCGCTAGTACCTTC. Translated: CASSPPLQFLASTF.

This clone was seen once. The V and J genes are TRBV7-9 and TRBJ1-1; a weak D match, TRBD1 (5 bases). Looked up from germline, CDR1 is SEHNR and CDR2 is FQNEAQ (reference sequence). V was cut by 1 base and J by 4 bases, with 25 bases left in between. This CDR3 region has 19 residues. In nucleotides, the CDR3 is TGTGCCAGCAGCTTAGTCTTAAGGGCAAGGGGCCAGGCGTCCACTGAAGCTTTCTTT. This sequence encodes CASSLVLRARGQASTEAFF. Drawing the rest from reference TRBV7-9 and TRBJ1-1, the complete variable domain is DTGVSQNPRHKITKRGQNVTFRCDPISEHNRLYWYRQTLGQGPEFLTYFQNEAQLEKSRLLSDRFSAERPKGSFSTLEIQRTEQGDSAMYLCASSLVLRARGQASTEAFFGQGTRLTVV.

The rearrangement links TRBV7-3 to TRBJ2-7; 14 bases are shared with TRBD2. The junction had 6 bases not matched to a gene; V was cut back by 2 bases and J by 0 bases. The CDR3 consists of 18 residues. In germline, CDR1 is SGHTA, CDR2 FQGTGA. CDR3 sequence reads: CASSLARTSGGSSYEQYF. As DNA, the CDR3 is TGTGCCAGCAGCTTAGCCCGGACTAGCGGGGGGAGCTCCTACGAGCAGTACTTC.

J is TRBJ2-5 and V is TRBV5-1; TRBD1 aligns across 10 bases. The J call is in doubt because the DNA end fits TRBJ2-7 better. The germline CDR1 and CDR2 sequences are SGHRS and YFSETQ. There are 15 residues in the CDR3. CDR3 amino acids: CASSLGGTGDYEQYF. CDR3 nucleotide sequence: TGCGCCAGCAGCTTGGGCGGGACAGGGGACTACGAGCAGTACTTC.

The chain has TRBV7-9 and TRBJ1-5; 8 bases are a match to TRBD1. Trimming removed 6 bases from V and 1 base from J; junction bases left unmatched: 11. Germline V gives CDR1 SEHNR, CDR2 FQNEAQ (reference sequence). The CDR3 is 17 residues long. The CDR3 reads CASSSGTGLLSNQPQHF. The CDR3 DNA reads TGTGCCAGCAGTTCCGGGACAGGACTACTCAGCAATCAGCCCCAGCATTTT.

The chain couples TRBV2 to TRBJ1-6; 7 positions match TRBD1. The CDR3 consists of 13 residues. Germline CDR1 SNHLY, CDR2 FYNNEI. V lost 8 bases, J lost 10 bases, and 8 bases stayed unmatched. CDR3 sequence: CASLYRGGSPLHF. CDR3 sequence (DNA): TGTGCCAGCCTGTACAGGGGAGGATCACCCCTCCACTTT.

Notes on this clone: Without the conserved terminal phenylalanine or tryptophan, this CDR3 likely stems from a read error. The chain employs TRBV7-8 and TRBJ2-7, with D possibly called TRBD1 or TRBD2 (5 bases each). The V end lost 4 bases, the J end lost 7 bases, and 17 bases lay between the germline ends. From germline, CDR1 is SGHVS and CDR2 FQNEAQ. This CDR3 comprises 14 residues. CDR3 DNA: TGTGCCAGCAGCTCCGGGGACCTAAACCGGGAGCAGTACCTC. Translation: CASSSGDLNREQYL.

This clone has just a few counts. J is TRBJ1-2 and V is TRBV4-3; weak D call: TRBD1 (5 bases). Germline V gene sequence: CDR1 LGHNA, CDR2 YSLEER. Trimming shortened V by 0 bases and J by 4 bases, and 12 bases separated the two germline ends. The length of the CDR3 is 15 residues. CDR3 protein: CASSQDLVGVYGYTF. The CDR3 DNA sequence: TGCGCCAGCAGCCAAGATCTGGTAGGGGTCTATGGCTACACCTTC.

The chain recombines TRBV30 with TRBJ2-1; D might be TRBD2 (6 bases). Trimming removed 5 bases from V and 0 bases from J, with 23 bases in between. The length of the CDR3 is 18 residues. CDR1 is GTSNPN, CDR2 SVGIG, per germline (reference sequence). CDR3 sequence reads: CAWGPFGAGRSSYNEQFF. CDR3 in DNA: TGTGCCTGGGGTCCGTTTGGTGCGGGGAGGAGCTCCTACAATGAGCAGTTCTTC.

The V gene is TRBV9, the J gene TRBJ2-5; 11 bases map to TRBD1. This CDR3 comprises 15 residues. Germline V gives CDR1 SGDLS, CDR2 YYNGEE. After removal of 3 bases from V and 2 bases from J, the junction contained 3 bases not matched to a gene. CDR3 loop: CASSGGTGGQETQYF. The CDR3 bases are TGTGCCAGCAGCGGCGGGACAGGGGGGCAAGAGACCCAGTACTTC.

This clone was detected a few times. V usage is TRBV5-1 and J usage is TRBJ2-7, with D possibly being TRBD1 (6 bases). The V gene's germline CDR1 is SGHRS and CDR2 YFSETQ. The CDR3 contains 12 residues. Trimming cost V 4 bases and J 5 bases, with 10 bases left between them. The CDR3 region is CASSPPGDEQYF. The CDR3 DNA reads TGCGCCAGCAGCCCCCCAGGGGACGAGCAGTACTTC.

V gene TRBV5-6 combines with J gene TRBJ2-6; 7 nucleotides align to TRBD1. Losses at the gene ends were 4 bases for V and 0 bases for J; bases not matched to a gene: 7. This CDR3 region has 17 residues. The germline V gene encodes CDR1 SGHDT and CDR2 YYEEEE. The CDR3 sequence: CASSLTGPLSGANVLTF. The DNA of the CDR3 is TGTGCCAGCAGCCTGACAGGGCCTCTCTCTGGGGCCAACGTCCTGACTTTC.

In DNA form, the CDR3 reads TGTGCCAGCAGTGCCTACAATCAGGGGACCTTTCCCTACGAGCAGTACTTC. It is translated as CASSAYNQGTFPYEQYF. This chain links TRBV6-1 with TRBJ2-5; TRBD1 might be the D (6 bases). The closer fit of TRBJ2-7 to the DNA end suggests the J call may be wrong. CDR3 length equals 17 residues. The germline CDR1 and CDR2 sequences are MNHNS and SASEGT.

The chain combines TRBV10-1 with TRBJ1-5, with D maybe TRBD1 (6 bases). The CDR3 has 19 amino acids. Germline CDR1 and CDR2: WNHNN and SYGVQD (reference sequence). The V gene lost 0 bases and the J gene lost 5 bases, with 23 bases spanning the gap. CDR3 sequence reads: CASSESQKRQVRRDQPQHF. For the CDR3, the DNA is TGCGCCAGCAGTGAGTCCCAAAAGCGACAGGTCCGACGGGATCAGCCCCAGCATTTT.

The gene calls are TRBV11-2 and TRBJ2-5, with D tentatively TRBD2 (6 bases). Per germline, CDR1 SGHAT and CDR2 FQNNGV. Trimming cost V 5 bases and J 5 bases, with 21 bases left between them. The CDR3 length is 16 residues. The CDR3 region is CASSTTGGAAGETQYF. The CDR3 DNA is TGTGCCAGCAGCACTACAGGCGGGGCGGCTGGGGAGACCCAGTACTTC.

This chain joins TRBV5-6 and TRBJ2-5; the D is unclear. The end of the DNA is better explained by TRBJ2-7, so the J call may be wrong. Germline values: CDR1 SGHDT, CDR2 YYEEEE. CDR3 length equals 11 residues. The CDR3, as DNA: TGTGCCAGCAGCTTTGCCTACGAGCAGTACTTC. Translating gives CASSFAYEQYF.

This CDR3 is CASVGGPLLAGYTF. DNA of the CDR3: TGTGCCAGCGTAGGAGGTCCTCTATTGGCTGGCTACACCTTC. This chain links TRBV28 with TRBJ1-2; no reliable D call. CDR3 length: 14 residues. Germline lookup yields CDR1 MDHEN and CDR2 SYDVKM. V was cut by 8 bases and J by 7 bases, with 20 bases left in between.

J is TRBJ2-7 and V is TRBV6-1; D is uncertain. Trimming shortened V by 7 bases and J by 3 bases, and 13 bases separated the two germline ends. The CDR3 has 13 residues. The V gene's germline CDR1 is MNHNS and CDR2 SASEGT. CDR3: CASNWQVDYEQYF. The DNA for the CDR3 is TGTGCCAGCAATTGGCAGGTTGACTACGAGCAGTACTTC.

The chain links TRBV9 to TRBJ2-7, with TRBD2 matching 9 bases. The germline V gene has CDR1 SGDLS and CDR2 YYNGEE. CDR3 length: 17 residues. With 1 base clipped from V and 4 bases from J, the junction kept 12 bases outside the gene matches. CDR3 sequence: CASSVSGSAGGGYEQYF. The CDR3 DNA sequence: TGTGCCAGCAGCGTATCGGGCTCCGCGGGGGGGGGATACGAGCAGTACTTC.